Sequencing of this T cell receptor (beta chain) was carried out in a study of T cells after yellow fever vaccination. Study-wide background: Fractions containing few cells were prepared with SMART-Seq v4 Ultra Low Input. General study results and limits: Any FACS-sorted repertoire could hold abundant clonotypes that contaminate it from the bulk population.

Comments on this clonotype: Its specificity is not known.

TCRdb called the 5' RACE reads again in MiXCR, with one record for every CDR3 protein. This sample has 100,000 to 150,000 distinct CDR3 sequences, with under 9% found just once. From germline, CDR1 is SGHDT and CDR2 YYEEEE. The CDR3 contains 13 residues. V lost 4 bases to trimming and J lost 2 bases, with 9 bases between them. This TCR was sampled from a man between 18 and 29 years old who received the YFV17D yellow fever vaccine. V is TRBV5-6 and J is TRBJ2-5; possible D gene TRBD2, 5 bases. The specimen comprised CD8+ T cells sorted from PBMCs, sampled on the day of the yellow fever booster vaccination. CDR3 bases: TGTGCCAGCAGCCTGGGAGAACAAGAGACCCAGTACTTC. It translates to CASSLGEQETQYF.